This TCR beta chain was recovered during a study of shared clonotypes between healthy human individuals. For the study at large: A couple of female and a few male donors aged 18 to 49 were enrolled.

Naive CD8 cells, CD45RO-negative and positively selected for CCR7, excluded terminally differentiated effector memory CD45RA+ cells. As regards this clone: Its antigen is not known.

In germline, CDR1 is MDHEN, CDR2 SYDVKM. This CDR3 contains 15 residues. Trimming pared 5 bases from V and 4 bases from J, leaving 17 bases between. Study-wide points: Among the subsets, naive ones generally showed larger estimated richness than memory ones. Though the depth was large, rarefaction showed that sorted-subset sequencing was incomplete. Naive CD4 clonotype sharing across several donors was about 5%.

Clones were read by immunoSEQ multiplex PCR, and TCRdb kept only the in-frame ones, dropping some. The sample has roughly 2,000,000 clones, over 85% seen once. This TCR was sampled from a man aged 18 to 30 in good health. Some clones in this sample may be carry-over from other donors' samples. V gene TRBV28 combines with J gene TRBJ2-5; tentatively, D is TRBD1 or TRBD2 (5 bases each). Sequencing was carried out using naive CD8+ T cells from PBMCs. The CDR3 DNA reads TGTGCCAGCAGTGCGACCCCAACTGGGGGAGAGACCCAGTACTTC. Protein sequence: CASSATPTGGETQYF.